This T cell receptor (beta chain) was observed in a study of beta chain features in type 1 diabetes. Background on the study: On cell yields, gender and age, patients and healthy donors were similar. General observations from the study: Type 1 diabetes patients had TCRB CDR3s that were shorter (moderately but significantly so) in all four CD4+ subsets.

V was pared by 7 bases and J by 7 bases, with 11 bases of the junction left unmatched. CDR1 is SQVTM, CDR2 ANQGSEA, per germline. This CDR3 has 14 amino acids. As for this clone: Its antigen remains unknown.

Every isolated RNA sample was fully reverse transcribed, so sequencing captured expressed TCRB transcripts. Assay used: immunoSEQ multiplex PCR; TCRdb lists only in-frame clones, some missing. The sample has roughly 160,000 clones, roughly 7.1% seen once. Input material: central memory CD4+ T cells from blood. This chain uses TRBV29-1 with TRBJ2-1; 9 bases map to TRBD2. This sequence originates from a woman aged 40 to 49 with type 1 diabetes. The CDR3 DNA is TGCAGCGCCCTACCGGGACTAGCAAATAATGAGCAGTTCTTC. Translated, it gives CSALPGLANNEQFF.